Shown below are 30 T cell receptor beta chains from a single sample sequenced in a study of CXCR3-negative and CXCR3-positive naive CD8 T cells. General study results and limits: When CXCR3-positive naive cells were set against CXCR3-negative naive cells, the former had more hydrophobic TRB CDR3s.

All TRB cDNA libraries came from 5' RACE performed with UMI labels. TCRdb re-called the 5' RACE reads and shows each CDR3 protein once, DNA omitted. The table for this sample gives under 150,000 distinct CDR3 sequences. Their target antigens are unknown. Sequencing used naive CXCR3+ CD8+ T cells from blood. Subset reported: CD45RO-CCR7+CD27+CD95- naive CD8+ T cells expressing CXCR3 (TNR3+). These receptors were obtained from a human donor in good health. Some clones in this sample may be carry-over from other donors' samples.

The chain recombines TRBV20-1 with TRBJ2-2. Germline V gene data show CDR1 as DFQATT and CDR2 as SNEGSKA (reference sequence). The CDR3 extends over 16 amino acids. The chain's CDR3 is CSARDFGLANTGELFF.

The V call is TRBV7-9, the J call TRBJ2-3; checking the TCRdb D call of TRBD2 is not possible without DNA. The germline gives CDR1 SEHNR, CDR2 FQNEAQ (reference sequence). This CDR3 is 16 amino acids long. The CDR3 here is CASSGTGPPAAVTQYF.

The chain carries TRBV10-1 and TRBJ2-1; lacking DNA, the TRBD1 call made by TCRdb goes unchecked. Germline CDR1 WNHNN, CDR2 SYGVQD (reference sequence). The CDR3 spans 14 residues. The CDR3 spells CAGRPGQKYNEQFF.

V and J are TRBV7-2 and TRBJ1-4. This CDR3 region has 15 residues. Germline V CDR1 and CDR2: SGHTA, FQGNSA. The chain's CDR3 is CASSSQSGLGEKLFF.

This chain connects TRBV27 to TRBJ2-1. Germline CDR1 and CDR2: MNHEY and SMNVEV (reference sequence). The CDR3 covers 14 residues. CDR3 sequence: CASSLFHLSLEQFF.

V and J are TRBV14 and TRBJ2-1. The CDR3 sequence is 14 residues long. The germline V gene has CDR1 SGHDN and CDR2 FVKESK. CDR3 residues: CASSQGSLYNEQFF. The entire variable domain, with the rest obtained from reference TRBV14 and TRBJ2-1, is as follows: EAGVTQFPSHSVIEKGQTVTLRCDPISGHDNLYWYRRVMGKEIKFLLHFVKESKQDESGMPNNRFLAERTGGTYSTLKVQPAELEDSGVYFCASSQGSLYNEQFFGPGTRLTVL.

CDR3 protein: CSVAGLAASYEQYF. The chain recombines TRBV29-1 with TRBJ2-7; TCRdb designates TRBD2, a call that cannot be tested without DNA. The germline gives CDR1 SQVTM, CDR2 ANQGSEA. CDR3 length: 14 residues.

The chain joins TRBV27 to TRBJ2-7; the D call from TCRdb, TRBD2, cannot be confirmed without DNA. This CDR3 spans 12 amino acids. Germline CDR1 is MNHEY and CDR2 is SMNVEV (reference sequence). CDR3: CASSPGLREHYF.

V usage is TRBV29-1 and J usage is TRBJ1-1; lacking DNA, the TRBD1 call made by TCRdb goes unchecked. Germline-derived CDR1 and CDR2 are SQVTM and ANQGSEA. The CDR3 extends over 13 amino acids. The CDR3 region is CSVGDREDPEAFF.

This chain uses TRBV15 with TRBJ2-1; TCRdb designates TRBD1, a call that cannot be tested without DNA. Germline V gene sequence: CDR1 LNHNV, CDR2 YYDKDF (reference sequence). This CDR3 is 14 amino acids long. The CDR3 is CATSRLGGGDEQFF.

The chain links TRBV6-2 or TRBV6-3 to TRBJ1-1. This CDR3 is 15 amino acids long. Germline lookup yields CDR1 MNHEY and CDR2 SVGEGT. The CDR3 sequence: CASSPAGLLPFGAFF.

The V and J genes are TRBV12-3 or TRBV12-4 and TRBJ1-2; TCRdb's assignment of TRBD1 cannot be checked, as there is no DNA. This CDR3 comprises 14 residues. CDR3 amino acids: CASSPPPRVDGYTF.

The V call is TRBV23-1, the J call TRBJ1-5; TCRdb proposes TRBD1, but this gene call is untestable without DNA. TRBV23-1 is marked as an open reading frame, function uncertain. CDR3 length equals 16 residues. CDR3 sequence reads: CASSPSWDKSNQPQHF.

The chain recombines TRBV6-2 or TRBV6-3 with TRBJ2-7. Germline values: CDR1 MNHEY, CDR2 SVGEGT. The CDR3 consists of 12 residues. The CDR3 reads CASVGSPHEQYF.

V usage is TRBV2 and J usage is TRBJ2-7; with no DNA, the TCRdb D assignment of TRBD1 cannot be verified. Germline V CDR1 and CDR2: SNHLY, FYNNEI. The CDR3 sequence is 13 residues long. The CDR3 is CASSDPLTYEQYF. The full variable domain, its missing parts supplied by reference TRBV2 and TRBJ2-7, is EPEVTQTPSHQVTQMGQEVILRCVPISNHLYFYWYRQILGQKVEFLVSFYNNEISEKSEIFDDQFSVERPDGSNFTLKIRSTKLEDSAMYFCASSDPLTYEQYFGPGTRLTVT.

This sequence joins TRBV24-1 and TRBJ2-5; TCRdb proposes TRBD2, but this gene call is untestable without DNA. The length of the CDR3 is 12 residues. Germline CDR1 is KGHDR and CDR2 is SFDVKD. The CDR3 reads CATANGGETQYF.

The CDR3 spells CASSLASGSFNEQFF. The chain recombines TRBV5-6 with TRBJ2-1; checking the TCRdb D call of TRBD2 is not possible without DNA. The CDR3 is 15 amino acids. CDR1 is SGHDT and CDR2 is YYEEEE in the germline V gene.

The chain combines TRBV12-3 or TRBV12-4 with TRBJ2-3; the TCRdb D gene call, TRBD2, has no DNA to confirm it. The CDR3 sequence is 18 residues long. The CDR3 reads CASSLTRSLSSGADTQYF.

The chain has TRBV29-1 and TRBJ1-2. This CDR3 has 11 amino acids. Germline values: CDR1 SQVTM, CDR2 ANQGSEA. This CDR3 is CSVEDAAGYTF.

CDR3 loop: CASSPTGTGIEQYF. The rearrangement uses TRBV11-2 and TRBJ2-7; there is no DNA to check the TCRdb D call of TRBD1. The CDR3 sequence is 14 residues long. Germline loops: CDR1 SGHAT, CDR2 FQNNGV. The complete variable domain, with remaining parts taken from reference TRBV11-2 and TRBJ2-7, reads EAGVAQSPRYKIIEKRQSVAFWCNPISGHATLYWYQQILGQGPKLLIQFQNNGVVDDSQLPKDRFSAERLKGVDSTLKIQPAKLEDSAVYLCASSPTGTGIEQYFGPGTRLTVT.

This rearrangement joins TRBV28 to TRBJ2-1. Germline V gene data show CDR1 as MDHEN and CDR2 as SYDVKM. This CDR3 has 12 amino acids. The CDR3 spells CASSLPGNEQFF.

This chain joins TRBV29-1 and TRBJ1-1. This CDR3 has 12 amino acids. The germline gives CDR1 SQVTM, CDR2 ANQGSEA. The CDR3 reads CGVGRMNTEAFF.

The genes are TRBV6-5 and TRBJ2-7; the D call of TRBD2 rests on TCRdb alone, since no DNA is present to check it. Germline assignment: CDR1 MNHEY and CDR2 SVGAGI. This CDR3 is 14 amino acids long. Here the CDR3 reads CASSPQGPTYEQYF.

The chain is built from TRBV10-3 and TRBJ2-3; TCRdb picks TRBD2, but there is no DNA to check that call. The CDR3 spans 19 residues. CDR1 and CDR2 (germline): ENHRY, SYGVKD. The CDR3 here is CAISESGIKAGGRVDTQYF.

The chain has TRBV19 and TRBJ2-1; TCRdb picks TRBD2, but there is no DNA to check that call. The CDR3 consists of 18 residues. CDR1 and CDR2 from the germline V gene are LNHDA and SQIVND (reference sequence). The CDR3 loop is CASSPGLAGISSYNEQFF.

V and J are TRBV5-1 and TRBJ2-3; TCRdb reports TRBD2, a call that lacks DNA to check it against. There are 14 residues in the CDR3. Germline V gene data show CDR1 as SGHRS and CDR2 as YFSETQ. Here the CDR3 reads CASSTLGLWDTQYF.

This chain connects TRBV20-1 to TRBJ1-4. CDR3 length equals 14 residues. The germline CDR1 and CDR2 sequences are DFQATT and SNEGSKA (reference sequence). The CDR3 loop reads CSAPTLVEEVKLFF.

V is TRBV20-1 and J is TRBJ2-3. The CDR3 is 13 amino acids. Per the germline V gene, CDR1 is DFQATT and CDR2 is SNEGSKA (reference sequence). The CDR3: CSARLWNPDTQYF.

V usage is TRBV11-1 and J usage is TRBJ2-6; TCRdb proposes TRBD1, but this gene call is untestable without DNA. The CDR3 runs to 16 residues. CDR1 and CDR2 (germline): SGHAT, FQDESV (reference sequence). CDR3 sequence: CASSYRGPSGANVLTF.

The chain has TRBV14 and TRBJ2-1; TCRdb names TRBD2, which stays unverified in the absence of DNA. The CDR3 contains 15 residues. The germline gives CDR1 SGHDN, CDR2 FVKESK. This chain's CDR3 is CASSPLAGGPDEQFF. Combining the CDR3 with reference TRBV14 and TRBJ2-1 gives the whole variable domain EAGVTQFPSHSVIEKGQTVTLRCDPISGHDNLYWYRRVMGKEIKFLLHFVKESKQDESGMPNNRFLAERTGGTYSTLKVQPAELEDSGVYFCASSPLAGGPDEQFFGPGTRLTVL.